Following are 20 T cell receptor beta chains from one sample sequenced in a study of T cells in Graves' hyperthyroidism and ophthalmopathy. Regions amplified from RNA transcripts were the TCR beta CDR3 regions. A set of HTBI primers served as the primers for a first-round RT-PCR of the TCR CDR3. TCRdb ran MiXCR on the multiplex PCR reads and lists one entry per CDR3 protein. The data show some 500,000 distinct CDR3 sequences, with roughly a quarter seen just once and about 11% held by the top ten. Material for sequencing was blood. Receptor source: a woman aged 25 to 39 with Graves' ophthalmopathy.

The chain employs TRBV20-1 and TRBJ2-3; 9 positions match TRBD1. The V gene's germline CDR1 is DFQATT and CDR2 SNEGSKA (reference sequence). There are 17 residues in the CDR3. V dropped 3 bases and J dropped 3; count of bases not matched to a gene: 13. The CDR3 is CSARPSPGTGNTDTQYF. The CDR3, as DNA: TGCAGTGCTAGGCCATCCCCGGGGACAGGGAATACAGATACGCAGTATTTT.

This clonotype was seen more than once but under ten times. This chain joins TRBV9 and TRBJ2-7, with 9 bases matching TRBD1. V dropped 3 bases and J dropped 6; count of bases not matched to a gene: 7. Germline V gene data show CDR1 as SGDLS and CDR2 as YYNGEE. The CDR3 contains 14 residues. CDR3 bases: TGTGCCAGCAGCGGGGGACAGGGTTTCGGCGAGCAGTACTTC. Encoded protein: CASSGGQGFGEQYF. The complete variable domain, with remaining parts taken from reference TRBV9 and TRBJ2-7, reads DSGVTQTPKHLITATGQRVTLRCSPRSGDLSVYWYQQSLDQGLQFLIQYYNGEERAKGNILERFSAQQFPDLHSELNLSSLELGDSALYFCASSGGQGFGEQYFGPGTRLTVT.

The gene calls are TRBV6-1 and TRBJ2-2; 12 positions match TRBD2. The CDR3 contains 17 residues. The germline gives CDR1 MNHNS, CDR2 SASEGT. With 4 bases clipped from V and 7 bases from J, the junction kept 10 bases outside the gene matches. CDR3 sequence (DNA): TGTGCCAGCAGTGCATGGACTAGCGGGACCCTTGGCGGGGAGCTGTTTTTT. Protein sequence: CASSAWTSGTLGGELFF.

This chain uses TRBV20-1 with TRBJ2-2; the D gene is possibly TRBD1 (5 bases). The CDR3 covers 13 residues. Per the germline V gene, CDR1 is DFQATT and CDR2 is SNEGSKA (reference sequence). Trimming shortened V by 0 bases and J by 7 bases, and 9 bases separated the two germline ends. CDR3 protein: CSARDGQGGELFF. In DNA form, the CDR3 reads TGCAGTGCTAGAGATGGGCAGGGCGGGGAGCTGTTTTTT.

The V call is TRBV9, the J call TRBJ1-2; the D gene is possibly TRBD1 (6 bases). CDR1 and CDR2 (germline): SGDLS, YYNGEE. Between the trimmed V and J ends, which lost 0 bases and 2 bases, there was a span of 20 bases. This CDR3 is 18 amino acids long. CDR3 protein: CASSVGSGWDNLNYGYTF. CDR3 DNA sequence: TGTGCCAGCAGCGTAGGATCTGGGTGGGACAACCTGAACTATGGCTACACCTTC.

The J gene is TRBJ2-5, the V gene TRBV20-1; 12 bases are a match to TRBD2. J gave up 3 bases and V 3 bases, and 2 bases lay outside the gene matches. CDR1 and CDR2 (germline): DFQATT, SNEGSKA (reference sequence). This CDR3 spans 14 amino acids. CDR3 amino acids: CSASSSGGEETQYF. The DNA of the CDR3 is TGCAGTGCTAGTTCTAGCGGGGGGGAAGAGACCCAGTACTTC.

CDR3 loop: CASSQRTGTSIYEQYF. Written as DNA, the CDR3 is TGTGCCAGCAGCCAACGTACCGGGACTAGCATCTACGAGCAGTACTTC. The chain is built from TRBV13 and TRBJ2-7; 9 bases agree with TRBD2. Germline V CDR1 and CDR2: PRHDT, FYEKMQ (reference sequence). The ends lost 5 bases at V and 3 bases at J; junction bases unmatched: 11. The CDR3 has 16 amino acids.

V and J are TRBV29-1 and TRBJ2-7; TRBD1 aligns across 9 bases. The trim removed 6 bases at V and 4 bases at J, leaving 7 bases unmatched. From germline, CDR1 is SQVTM and CDR2 ANQGSEA. The CDR3 loop spans 13 amino acids. The DNA for the CDR3 is TGCAGCGTCTCGGGACAGGGAGCATACGAGCAGTACTTC. It translates to CSVSGQGAYEQYF.

This clonotype was detected ten times or more. The V and J genes are TRBV19 and TRBJ1-2; D gene uncertain. Per germline, CDR1 LNHDA and CDR2 SQIVND (reference sequence). The CDR3 spans 12 residues. Trimming cost V 3 bases and J 8 bases, with 10 bases left between them. CDR3 sequence: CASSIPQDGYTF. The CDR3 DNA reads as TGTGCCAGTAGTATTCCCCAGGACGGCTACACCTTC.

The chain is built from TRBV12-3 or TRBV12-4 and TRBJ1-5; tentative D call: TRBD1 (6 bases). V shed 5 bases and J shed 4 bases, with 15 bases lying between them. This CDR3 comprises 15 residues. This chain's CDR3 is CASSPPGALNQPQHF. CDR3 coding DNA: TGTGCCAGCAGTCCACCGGGGGCCCTTAATCAGCCCCAGCATTTT.

This chain connects TRBV6-4 to TRBJ1-1; D perhaps matches TRBD1 (6 bases). Looked up from germline, CDR1 is MRHNA and CDR2 is SNTAGT. V lost 4 bases and J 8 bases, leaving 8 bases between the germline ends. CDR3 size: 11 residues. CDR3: CASSGGGEAFF. CDR3 nucleotide sequence: TGTGCCAGCAGTGGAGGGGGAGAAGCTTTCTTT.

The rearrangement uses TRBV18 and TRBJ2-7; 9 nucleotides align to TRBD1. The CDR3 extends over 14 amino acids. Germline CDR1 reads KGHSH; CDR2 reads LQKENI. The CDR3 sequence: CASSPRTGVDEQWV. In DNA form, the CDR3 reads TGTGCCAGCTCACCAAGGACAGGGGTTGACGAGCAGTGGGTG.

This clonotype was seen only a few times. The chain links TRBV29-1 to TRBJ1-1; 10 positions agree with TRBD1. The CDR3 loop spans 12 amino acids. Trimming took 8 bases from V and 5 from J; bases not matched to a gene: 5. Per the germline V gene, CDR1 is SQVTM and CDR2 is ANQGSEA. The CDR3 is CSSKDRGTEAFF. The CDR3, as DNA: TGCAGCTCGAAGGACAGGGGGACTGAAGCTTTCTTT.

This clonotype was detected ten times or more. J is TRBJ1-2 and V is TRBV12-3 or TRBV12-4, with D unclear. The V gene lost 5 bases and the J gene lost 6 bases, with 16 bases spanning the gap. This CDR3 is 14 amino acids long. The CDR3 DNA follows: TGTGCCAGCAGTCCCGCCGGGTTAACTAATGGCTACACCTTC. Translation: CASSPAGLTNGYTF.

Only a few counts were recorded for this clonotype. The genes are TRBV4-2 and TRBJ1-1; 7 bases are shared with TRBD1. The CDR3 totals 15 residues. The junction had 8 bases not matched to a gene; V was cut back by 4 bases and J by 3 bases. Germline loops: CDR1 LGHNA, CDR2 YNFKEQ. CDR3 DNA: TGTGCCAGCAGCCGGAATCACAGGGGAGACACTGAAGCTTTCTTT. Protein sequence: CASSRNHRGDTEAFF.

This clonotype was detected many times. V gene TRBV7-2 combines with J gene TRBJ2-7; perhaps TRBD2 as D (6 bases). Trimming removed 3 bases at V and 0 bases at J, with 12 bases between. Germline loops: CDR1 SGHTA, CDR2 FQGNSA. There are 15 residues in the CDR3. The CDR3 protein is CASSFGGHSSYEQYF. CDR3 DNA: TGTGCCAGCAGCTTCGGGGGTCATAGCTCCTACGAGCAGTACTTC.

The chain combines TRBV7-2 with TRBJ1-3, with D possibly TRBD1 on 5 matching bases. Germline lookup yields CDR1 SGHTA and CDR2 FQGNSA. With 0 bases removed from V and 0 bases from J, the gap between germline ends came to 9 bases. The CDR3 spans 16 residues. This chain's CDR3 is CASSLARDVSGNTIYF. In DNA form, the CDR3 reads TGTGCCAGCAGCTTAGCTCGGGACGTCTCTGGAAACACCATATATTTT. Full variable domain (rest looked up from reference TRBV7-2 and TRBJ1-3): GAGVSQSPSNKVTEKGKDVELRCDPISGHTALYWYRQSLGQGLEFLIYFQGNSAPDKSGLPSDRFSAERTGGSVSTLTIQRTQQEDSAVYLCASSLARDVSGNTIYFGEGSWLTVV.

Concerning this clonotype itself: Mismatch with germline at one junction end may stem from a read error. The chain joins TRBV6-2 or TRBV6-3 to TRBJ1-6; D is uncertain. Germline assignment: CDR1 MNHEY and CDR2 SVGEGT. The CDR3 extends over 13 amino acids. The CDR3 region is CASSSQPNSPLRF. The CDR3 bases are TGTGCCAGCAGTTCACAGCCGAATTCACCCCTCCGCTTT.

This clonotype was recorded at least ten times. The V gene is TRBV29-1, the J gene TRBJ2-7; 7 nucleotides match TRBD1. The CDR3 is made up of 14 amino acids. The germline V gene encodes CDR1 SQVTM and CDR2 ANQGSEA. V dropped 4 bases and J dropped 1; count of bases not matched to a gene: 7. The CDR3 here is CSVGPGQSSYEQYF. The CDR3 DNA reads TGCAGCGTTGGCCCGGGACAGTCATCCTACGAGCAGTACTTC.

The genes are TRBV5-1 and TRBJ1-1; D is unclear. Germline CDR1 reads SGHRS; CDR2 reads YFSETQ. This CDR3 spans 14 amino acids. V dropped 1 base and J dropped 1 base, with 8 bases sitting between them. The CDR3 region is CASSLNGRNTEAFF. In DNA, the CDR3 is TGCGCCAGCAGCTTGAATGGCCGGAACACTGAAGCTTTCTTT.